These 22 T cell receptor beta chains share one sample of origin, sequenced in a study of cytomegalovirus exposure and HLA in healthy donors. A multiplex PCR was run with 60 Vbeta primers and 13 Jbeta primers. Libraries were prepared by immunoSEQ multiplex PCR; TCRdb keeps only in-frame clonotypes and omits some of them. The sample shows about 190,000 clones, 60% to 80% of them seen only once. What was sequenced was PBMCs. These receptors were obtained from a woman in her 30s in good health and CMV-seropositive.

This chain uses TRBV6-5 with TRBJ2-1; no clear D. The V gene's germline CDR1 is MNHEY and CDR2 SVGAGI. Trimming shortened V by 4 bases and J by 7 bases, and 17 bases separated the two germline ends. This CDR3 spans 15 amino acids. The CDR3 region has the DNA TGTGCCAGCAGTTCGGGTCTCACCGGTCGGAATGAGCAGTTCTTC. Its protein product is CASSSGLTGRNEQFF.

The chain uses TRBV7-6 and TRBJ2-1, with no clear D. The CDR3 loop spans 11 amino acids. Trimming shortened V by 5 bases and J by 7 bases, and 6 bases separated the two germline ends. The germline V gene has CDR1 SGHVS and CDR2 FNYEAQ. The CDR3 DNA follows: TGTGCCAGCAGCGAGAGGAATGAGCAGTTCTTC. This sequence encodes CASSERNEQFF.

The chain links TRBV28 to TRBJ1-2; D is ambiguous. This CDR3 is built from 13 residues. V lost 2 bases and J lost 8, with 12 bases in between. Per the germline V gene, CDR1 is MDHEN and CDR2 is SYDVKM. In DNA form, the CDR3 reads TGTGCCAGCAGTTTAGTAGCGGGGAAGGGCTACACCTTC. Protein sequence: CASSLVAGKGYTF.

The rearrangement uses TRBV7-3 and TRBJ2-7, with 7 bases lining up with TRBD1. J was trimmed by 4 bases and V by 1 base; bases with no gene match: 7. Germline CDR1 and CDR2: SGHTA and FQGTGA. The CDR3 contains 15 residues. CDR3 amino acids: CASSLMQGDSYEQYF. As DNA, the CDR3 is TGTGCCAGCAGCTTAATGCAGGGGGATTCTTACGAGCAGTACTTC.

This clone came up once. J is TRBJ2-1 and V is TRBV7-2; D possibly corresponds to TRBD2 (5 bases). The CDR3 loop spans 15 amino acids. CDR1 and CDR2 (germline): SGHTA, FQGNSA. With 2 bases removed from V and 3 bases from J, the gap between germline ends came to 11 bases. The CDR3 loop reads CASSLMGVDYNEQFF. CDR3 DNA: TGTGCCAGCAGCTTAATGGGAGTAGACTACAATGAGCAGTTCTTC.

The genes are TRBV7-3 and TRBJ2-1, with 8 bases that match TRBD2. Trimming cost V 5 bases and J 7 bases; bases outside gene matches: 10. The CDR3 has 15 residues. The germline CDR1 and CDR2 sequences are SGHTA and FQGTGA. This CDR3 reads CASSIGGGPGNEQFF. CDR3 DNA sequence: TGTGCCAGCAGCATCGGCGGGGGGCCGGGGAATGAGCAGTTCTTC.

V gene TRBV4-1 combines with J gene TRBJ2-6; 12 bases agree with TRBD1. V was clipped by 6 bases and J by 0 bases; unmatched bases: 3. The CDR3 totals 17 residues. CDR1 is MGHRA and CDR2 is YSYEKL in the germline V gene. In DNA, the CDR3 is TGCGCCAGCAGGGGACAGGGGGCCTCCTCTGGGGCCAACGTCCTGACTTTC. Its translation is CASRGQGASSGANVLTF.

This rearrangement joins TRBV28 to TRBJ1-3; D might be TRBD1 (6 bases). Between the trimmed V and J ends, which lost 4 bases and 0 bases, there was a span of 13 bases. Germline V gene data show CDR1 as MDHEN and CDR2 as SYDVKM. The CDR3 consists of 16 residues. This CDR3 reads CASSWEGGDSGNTIYF. CDR3 sequence (DNA): TGTGCCAGCAGTTGGGAGGGGGGAGACTCTGGAAACACCATATATTTT.

This chain links TRBV4-3 with TRBJ1-3; D is unclear. The ends were cut back, 0 bases at V and 1 base at J, with 10 bases in the middle. CDR3 length: 16 residues. Germline lookup yields CDR1 LGHNA and CDR2 YSLEER. The CDR3 sequence is CASSQDLSISGNTIYF. CDR3 DNA sequence: TGCGCCAGCAGCCAAGATCTAAGTATTTCTGGAAACACCATATATTTT.

The CDR3, as DNA: TGCGCCAGCAGCTTGGAACTATCCGGGAAAAACACTGAAGCTTTCTTT. Residues: CASSLELSGKNTEAFF. The chain joins TRBV5-1 to TRBJ1-1; D gene ambiguous. The length of the CDR3 is 16 residues. Germline V gene data show CDR1 as SGHRS and CDR2 as YFSETQ. V was clipped by 0 bases and J by 2 bases, with 14 bases between them.

The rearrangement joins TRBV19 to TRBJ2-7; the D gene is possibly TRBD1 (6 bases). Germline CDR1 is LNHDA and CDR2 is SQIVND (reference sequence). CDR3 length equals 16 residues. V was trimmed by 1 base and J by 3 bases, leaving 16 bases between them. The CDR3: CASSIGRLTRGYEQYF. The DNA for the CDR3 is TGTGCCAGTAGTATAGGTCGGCTCACCAGGGGCTACGAGCAGTACTTC.

The genes are TRBV7-2 and TRBJ1-3, with TRBD1 matching 9 bases. The CDR3 runs to 16 residues. The V and J ends lost 5 bases and 2 bases, in that order; junction bases with no gene match: 7. Germline values: CDR1 SGHTA, CDR2 FQGNSA. CDR3 DNA sequence: TGTGCCAGCAGCCGAACCGGGACAGGGACTGGAAACACCATATATTTT. Amino acid sequence: CASSRTGTGTGNTIYF.

In DNA, the CDR3 is TGTGCCAGCAGTTTCTCAGTCACCGGGGAGCTGTTTTTT. Translation gives CASSFSVTGELFF. The chain links TRBV28 to TRBJ2-2; no definite D call. The CDR3 has 13 residues. The V and J ends lost 3 bases and 4 bases respectively, with 6 bases between them. Germline V lookup: CDR1 MDHEN, CDR2 SYDVKM.

In this sample, this clone turned up once. The gene calls are TRBV7-9 and TRBJ2-5; 8 bases match TRBD1. The end of the DNA is better explained by TRBJ2-7, so the J call may be wrong. The germline gives CDR1 SEHNR, CDR2 FQNEAQ (reference sequence). The CDR3 covers 14 residues. The CDR3: CASSFGQGFNEQYF. CDR3 bases: TGTGCCAGCAGCTTTGGACAGGGTTTTAACGAGCAGTACTTC.

The chain links TRBV7-2 to TRBJ1-2; no reliable D call. CDR1 is SGHTA, CDR2 FQGNSA, per germline. V shed 2 bases and J shed 3 bases, with 7 bases lying between them. There are 13 residues in the CDR3. For the CDR3, the DNA is TGTGCCAGCAGCTTAAGTGCAGACTATGGCTACACCTTC. Its protein is CASSLSADYGYTF.

The chain has TRBV7-3 and TRBJ1-1; D is unclear. V lost 3 bases and J 0 bases, leaving 5 bases between the germline ends. The germline V gene has CDR1 SGHTA and CDR2 FQGTGA. There are 13 residues in the CDR3. CDR3: CASSFIVNTEAFF. The CDR3 nucleotides are TGTGCCAGCAGCTTTATAGTGAACACTGAAGCTTTCTTT.

The J gene is TRBJ1-6, the V gene TRBV5-1; weak D call: TRBD1 (5 bases). This CDR3 comprises 16 residues. Germline CDR1 SGHRS, CDR2 YFSETQ. Trimming took off 0 bases at V and 7 bases at J, with 14 bases between the two ends. CDR3 sequence reads: CASSLAGGLSNSPLHF. The CDR3 region has the DNA TGCGCCAGCAGCTTGGCCGGGGGTCTATCGAATTCACCCCTCCACTTT.

This clone was counted between two and nine times. The V gene is TRBV6-5, the J gene TRBJ1-1, with 8 bases identical to TRBD1. The junction had 4 bases not matched to a gene; V was cut back by 6 bases and J by 1 base. Germline lookup yields CDR1 MNHEY and CDR2 SVGAGI. The CDR3 sequence is 14 residues long. The DNA for the CDR3 is TGTGCCAGCAGGACGGACAGGGCGAACACTGAAGCTTTCTTT. Its protein is CASRTDRANTEAFF.

This clone came up a few times. V and J are TRBV25-1 and TRBJ1-2, with D unresolved. Germline assignment: CDR1 MGHDK and CDR2 SYGVNS. V lost 4 bases, J lost 6 bases, and 12 bases lay in between. There are 13 residues in the CDR3. Here the CDR3 DNA reads TGTGCCAGCAGTGCCCTAGTTGGTCATGGCTACACCTTC. This gives the protein CASSALVGHGYTF.

This clone was seen a few times. This chain joins TRBV28 and TRBJ2-7; D ambiguous. This CDR3 spans 13 amino acids. Germline CDR1 is MDHEN and CDR2 is SYDVKM. V dropped 10 bases and J dropped 0 bases, with 13 bases sitting between them. The CDR3 loop is CAILEQNSYEQYF. CDR3 coding DNA: TGTGCCATCCTGGAGCAGAACTCCTACGAGCAGTACTTC.

This clone was counted only a few times. The chain carries TRBV4-1 and TRBJ2-3, with 9 bases that match TRBD1. The CDR3 runs to 15 residues. Germline V CDR1 and CDR2: MGHRA, YSYEKL. The trim removed 4 bases at V and 2 bases at J, leaving 4 bases unmatched. The CDR3 DNA follows: TGCGCCAGCAGCCTCGGGACAGGGAACACAGATACGCAGTATTTT. Translation gives CASSLGTGNTDTQYF.

The gene calls are TRBV18 and TRBJ2-5; tentative D call: TRBD2 (5 bases). Trimming took 6 bases from V and 5 from J, leaving 10 bases between them. Per germline, CDR1 KGHSH and CDR2 LQKENI. The CDR3 runs 12 residues. CDR3 nucleotides: TGTGCCAGCTCGGCGGGCCCCGAGACCCAGTACTTC. Encoded protein: CASSAGPETQYF. Drawing the rest from reference TRBV18 and TRBJ2-5, the complete variable domain is NAGVMQNPRHLVRRRGQEARLRCSPMKGHSHVYWYRQLPEEGLKFMVYLQKENIIDESGMPKERFSAEFPKEGPSILRIQQVVRGDSAAYFCASSAGPETQYFGPGTRLLVL.